The 24 T cell receptor beta chains reported below all come from one sample, sequenced in a study of T cell repertoires in cytomegalovirus infection. TCRdb re-called the reads through MiXCR, storing one row per CDR3 protein. The table records 200,000 to 250,000 distinct CDR3 sequences, around an eighth of them present only once. Specimen: PBMCs. These receptors were obtained from a human donor in good health (CMV status not recorded). Some clones in this sample may be carry-over from other donors' samples.

This clonotype was recorded many times. The V call is TRBV6-2 or TRBV6-3, the J call TRBJ1-1, with 8 bases matching TRBD1. The length of the CDR3 is 14 residues. With V trimmed by 8 bases and J by 7 bases, 12 bases remained unmatched. CDR1 and CDR2 (germline): MNHEY, SVGEGT. CDR3 sequence: CASGSGQGGGEAFF. The CDR3 coding sequence is TGTGCCAGCGGATCCGGACAGGGTGGGGGTGAAGCTTTCTTT.

This clonotype was seen at least ten times. The chain couples TRBV7-2 to TRBJ1-1, with TRBD1 matching over 7 bases. CDR3 length: 16 residues. V shed 5 bases, J shed 4 bases, and the junction held 13 bases outside the gene matches. Germline V gene sequence: CDR1 SGHTA, CDR2 FQGNSA. The CDR3 region has the DNA TGTGCCAGCAGCCTGGACAGGCCTACCTTCGGCACTGAAGCTTTCTTT. It is translated as CASSLDRPTFGTEAFF.

This clonotype was counted a few times. This chain joins TRBV20-1 and TRBJ1-2; D remains unclear. This CDR3 has 12 amino acids. Per the germline V gene, CDR1 is DFQATT and CDR2 is SNEGSKA (reference sequence). V lost 5 bases, J lost 4 bases, and 11 bases lay in between. The CDR3 sequence: CSAREPPYGYTF. The CDR3 DNA reads as TGCAGTGCTCGGGAGCCGCCCTATGGCTACACCTTC.

The V gene is TRBV28, the J gene TRBJ2-7; either TRBD1 or TRBD2 may fit D (6 bases each). Between the trimmed V and J ends, which lost 7 bases and 2 bases, there was a span of 15 bases. The CDR3 loop spans 14 amino acids. Germline V gene sequence: CDR1 MDHEN, CDR2 SYDVKM. CDR3 sequence (DNA): TGTGCCAGCACCCCCGGGGGCTTCGCCTACGAGCAGTACTTC. This translates into CASTPGGFAYEQYF.

In its sample, this clonotype was seen many times. The chain employs TRBV7-2 and TRBJ2-7; TRBD2 aligns across 13 bases. This CDR3 is 13 amino acids long. V shed 6 bases and J 5 bases; nucleotides not matched to a gene: 1. In germline, CDR1 is SGHTA, CDR2 FQGNSA. The CDR3 nucleotides read TGTGCCAGCAGTGGACTAGCGGGGGACGAGCAGTACTTC. Protein product: CASSGLAGDEQYF. The entire variable domain, with the rest obtained from reference TRBV7-2 and TRBJ2-7, is as follows: GAGVSQSPSNKVTEKGKDVELRCDPISGHTALYWYRQSLGQGLEFLIYFQGNSAPDKSGLPSDRFSAERTGGSVSTLTIQRTQQEDSAVYLCASSGLAGDEQYFGPGTRLTVT.

This clonotype was detected ten times or more. The CDR3 sequence is CASSEDRSYGYTF. For the CDR3, the DNA is TGTGCCAGCAGTGAGGACAGGTCATATGGCTACACCTTC. The chain joins TRBV12-3 or TRBV12-4 to TRBJ1-2; 7 bases fit TRBD1. CDR3 length equals 13 residues. V lost 5 bases, J lost 5 bases, and 5 bases stayed unmatched.

The table lists this clonotype with a few counts. This chain connects TRBV9 to TRBJ2-5; D might be TRBD1 (5 bases). Germline CDR1 SGDLS, CDR2 YYNGEE. Trimming removed 0 bases from V and 2 bases from J, with 11 bases in between. There are 15 residues in the CDR3. CDR3 nucleotide sequence: TGTGCCAGCAGCGTAGCCCCGGACACACAAGAGACCCAGTACTTC. This codes for CASSVAPDTQETQYF.

This clonotype was picked up many times. The chain combines TRBV7-9 with TRBJ1-1; D is uncertain. Germline V gene data show CDR1 as SEHNR and CDR2 as FQNEAQ (reference sequence). Trimming removed 3 bases at V and 0 bases at J, with 5 bases between. CDR3 size: 13 residues. The CDR3 reads CASSLLMNTEAFF. CDR3 bases: TGTGCCAGCAGCTTGCTCATGAACACTGAAGCTTTCTTT.

This clonotype was seen repeatedly, ten times or more. The genes are TRBV6-5 and TRBJ2-2; D possibly matches TRBD1 or TRBD2 (6 bases each). Germline CDR1 MNHEY, CDR2 SVGAGI. The CDR3 length is 15 residues. V was cut by 2 bases and J by 1 base, with 8 bases left in between. DNA for the CDR3: TGTGCCAGCAGTTACAAGGGGGGGAACACCGGGGAGCTGTTTTTT. Translated, it gives CASSYKGGNTGELFF.

The J gene is TRBJ2-3, the V gene TRBV19; 7 bases are shared with TRBD1. After removal of 8 bases from V and 0 bases from J, the junction contained 2 bases not matched to a gene. Per germline, CDR1 LNHDA and CDR2 SQIVND (reference sequence). The length of the CDR3 is 13 residues. DNA for the CDR3: TGTGCCAGTGGGGGACAGAGCACAGATACGCAGTATTTT. The encoded protein is CASGGQSTDTQYF.

This clonotype was observed many times. V gene TRBV7-9 combines with J gene TRBJ2-1; tentatively, D is TRBD1 (6 bases). CDR3 length: 14 residues. Trimming took 4 bases from V and 0 from J, leaving 7 bases between them. Germline V gene lookup returns CDR1 SEHNR and CDR2 FQNEAQ (reference sequence). The CDR3 is CASSSGVSYNEQFF. CDR3 coding DNA: TGTGCCAGCAGCTCAGGGGTCTCCTACAATGAGCAGTTCTTC.

This clonotype was observed many times. The chain carries TRBV7-3 and TRBJ2-1; 9 positions agree with TRBD2. Germline values: CDR1 SGHTA, CDR2 FQGTGA. The length of the CDR3 is 13 residues. The J segment lost 9 bases and the V segment lost 3 bases, leaving 3 bases of the junction unmatched. The CDR3 sequence: CASSLRGGGEQFF. CDR3 nucleotides: TGTGCCAGCAGCTTGCGGGGGGGCGGTGAGCAGTTCTTC. The variable domain in full, completed from reference TRBV7-3 and TRBJ2-1, reads GAGVSQTPSNKVTEKGKYVELRCDPISGHTALYWYRQSLGQGPEFLIYFQGTGAADDSGLPNDRFFAVRPEGSVSTLKIQRTERGDSAVYLCASSLRGGGEQFFGPGTRLTVL.

This clonotype was counted only a few times. The gene calls are TRBV6-5 and TRBJ2-2; 13 bases match TRBD2. Germline CDR1 is MNHEY and CDR2 is SVGAGI. After removal of 5 bases from V and 6 bases from J, the junction contained 0 bases not matched to a gene. CDR3 length equals 14 residues. The CDR3: CASSGLAGAGELFF. CDR3 coding DNA: TGTGCCAGCAGTGGACTAGCGGGGGCCGGGGAGCTGTTTTTT.

This clonotype was seen ten or more times. The chain joins TRBV7-8 to TRBJ2-2; D unresolved. Germline V gives CDR1 SGHVS, CDR2 FQNEAQ. V was pared by 2 bases and J by 9 bases, with 7 bases between. The CDR3 is made up of 12 amino acids. The CDR3, as DNA: TGTGCCAGCAGCTTATTTACCAGGGAGCTGTTTTTT. Translation: CASSLFTRELFF.

This clonotype has only a few counts. The J gene is TRBJ1-1, the V gene TRBV19; D possibly corresponds to TRBD1 (6 bases). Trimming shortened V by 5 bases and J by 4 bases, and 14 bases separated the two germline ends. Germline V gene sequence: CDR1 LNHDA, CDR2 SQIVND (reference sequence). This CDR3 comprises 14 residues. The CDR3: CASSQGPASTEAFF. In DNA, the CDR3 is TGTGCCAGTAGTCAGGGGCCAGCGAGCACTGAAGCTTTCTTT. Supplemented by reference TRBV19 and TRBJ1-1, the full variable domain reads DGGITQSPKYLFRKEGQNVTLSCEQNLNHDAMYWYRQDPGQGLRLIYYSQIVNDFQKGDIAEGYSVSREKKESFPLTVTSAQKNPTAFYLCASSQGPASTEAFFGQGTRLTVV.

V usage is TRBV6-2 or TRBV6-3 and J usage is TRBJ2-2, with TRBD2 matching 10 bases. J lost 4 bases, V lost 4 bases, and 6 bases had no gene match. CDR1 is MNHEY, CDR2 SVGEGT, per germline. The CDR3 consists of 16 residues. The CDR3 DNA reads TGTGCCAGCAGTTTCCCTAGCGGGAGAAGCACCGGGGAGCTGTTTTTT. Protein sequence: CASSFPSGRSTGELFF.

This clonotype was observed at least ten times. The chain's CDR3 is CAKQARTGYSEAFF. The CDR3 nucleotides are TGTGCCAAACAAGCAAGGACAGGGTACTCTGAAGCTTTCTTT. This rearrangement joins TRBV7-3 to TRBJ1-1, with 8 bases fitting TRBD1. The CDR3 runs to 14 residues. Germline V gene sequence: CDR1 SGHTA, CDR2 FQGTGA. V gave up 10 bases and J gave up 6 bases; unmatched junction bases: 13.

The chain employs TRBV6-5 and TRBJ2-4, with a weak D call TRBD2 (7 bases). V lost 4 bases and J lost 1, with 11 bases in between. The CDR3 sequence is 15 residues long. Per the germline V gene, CDR1 is MNHEY and CDR2 is SVGAGI. This CDR3 is CASSSEGGAKNIQYF. Written as DNA, the CDR3 is TGTGCCAGCAGTTCTGAGGGGGGGGCCAAAAACATTCAGTACTTC.

This clonotype appeared many times. This chain links TRBV7-2 with TRBJ2-5; 15 bases agree with TRBD2. The CDR3 spans 17 residues. The germline gives CDR1 SGHTA, CDR2 FQGNSA. The V gene end was trimmed by 5 bases and the J gene end by 5 bases; junction bases not matched to a gene: 9. The CDR3 reads CASSPPGLAGGRETQYF. CDR3 in DNA: TGTGCCAGCAGCCCCCCGGGACTAGCGGGGGGCCGGGAGACCCAGTACTTC.

This sequence joins TRBV20-1 and TRBJ2-1; TRBD2 aligns across 11 bases. V was clipped by 7 bases and J by 4 bases; unmatched bases: 9. CDR1 DFQATT and CDR2 SNEGSKA come from the germline V gene (reference sequence). The CDR3 consists of 15 residues. CDR3 sequence (DNA): TGCAGTGTCATACTCGGGACTAGCGGTTACAATGAGCAGTTCTTC. Protein: CSVILGTSGYNEQFF.

This clonotype was detected many times. J is TRBJ1-1 and V is TRBV19, with D maybe TRBD1 (5 bases). CDR1 is LNHDA, CDR2 SQIVND, per germline (reference sequence). This CDR3 is 13 amino acids long. The V gene lost 6 bases and the J gene lost 3 bases, with 11 bases spanning the gap. The CDR3 region is CASSGTKDTEAFF. DNA of the CDR3: TGTGCCAGTAGCGGGACCAAGGACACTGAAGCTTTCTTT.

This clonotype has at least ten counts. The rearrangement links TRBV7-2 to TRBJ2-4; the match to TRBD2 covers 15 bases. Germline CDR1 reads SGHTA; CDR2 reads FQGNSA. V shed 5 bases and J 0 bases; nucleotides not matched to a gene: 11. This CDR3 is 20 amino acids long. The DNA for the CDR3 is TGTGCCAGCAGCCTCCCGGGGGGACTAGCGGGAGGTGAAGCCAAAAACATTCAGTACTTC. Protein sequence: CASSLPGGLAGGEAKNIQYF.

The sample holds many counts of this clonotype. The rearrangement uses TRBV12-3 or TRBV12-4 and TRBJ2-5; TRBD1 agrees at 9 bases. V was clipped by 4 bases and J by 5 bases; unmatched bases: 8. CDR3 size: 15 residues. CDR3 DNA: TGTGCCAGCAGTTCGTTACAGGGGGCCATGGAGACCCAGTACTTC. This gives the protein CASSSLQGAMETQYF.

DNA for the CDR3: TGTGCCAGAGGTAAGGGACTAGGAAACTCCTACGAGCAGTACTTC. Its protein product is CARGKGLGNSYEQYF. V gene TRBV6-2 or TRBV6-3 combines with J gene TRBJ2-7; 8 bases match TRBD2. The CDR3 covers 15 residues. The germline V gene has CDR1 MNHEY and CDR2 SVGEGT. Germline trimming cut 9 bases from V and 0 bases from J; bases unmatched to any gene: 10.